These T cell receptor beta chains were read from a single sample in a study of Graves' ophthalmopathy and Graves' hyperthyroidism. In TCRdb, the multiplex PCR reads were re-called with MiXCR into one record per CDR3 protein. The table records 260,000 or so distinct CDR3 sequences, approximately 42% of them present only once. Sequencing was performed on peripheral blood. Source of these receptors: an adult man with Graves' ophthalmopathy. CDR3s include the opening cysteine and the closing phenylalanine or tryptophan. D genes are given only for firm matches. Expanded clones are given a class, and other clones once, few, many or no size at all.

J gene: TRBJ1-5; clone size: few; D gene: NA; V gene: TRBV20-1; CDR3 protein: CSARVFGETAQPQHF; CDR3 DNA: TGCAGTGCTAGAGTTTTTGGGGAAACGGCTCAGCCCCAGCATTTT
J gene: TRBJ1-3; clone size: NA; D gene: NA; V gene: TRBV5-1; CDR3 protein: CASRAGDSGSTIYF; CDR3 DNA: TGCGCCAGTAGGGCAGGCGACTCTGGAAGCACCATATATTTT
J gene: TRBJ2-7; clone size: once; D gene: TRBD1; V gene: TRBV12-3/TRBV12-4; CDR3 protein: CASSKDRVWYEQYF; CDR3 DNA: TGTGCCAGCAGTAAGGACAGGGTATGGTACGAGCAGTACTTC
J gene: TRBJ2-6; clone size: NA; D gene: NA; V gene: TRBV10-3; CDR3 protein: CASSLSSPGTEAF; CDR3 DNA: TGTGCCAGCAGTCTATCCTCACCAGGCACTGAAGCTTTC
J gene: TRBJ2-5; clone size: NA; D gene: TRBD1; V gene: TRBV6-2/TRBV6-3; CDR3 protein: CASSDHGTAEETQYF; CDR3 DNA: TGTGCCAGCAGTGACCACGGGACAGCCGAAGAGACCCAGTACTTC
J gene: TRBJ2-1; clone size: NA; D gene: NA; V gene: TRBV20-1; CDR3 protein: CSARRVEGNEQFF; CDR3 DNA: TGCAGTGCACGGAGGGTGGAGGGCAATGAGCAGTTCTTC
J gene: TRBJ1-2; clone size: many; D gene: NA; V gene: TRBV10-3; CDR3 protein: CAISESVGRSYGYTF; CDR3 DNA: TGTGCCATCAGTGAGTCAGTCGGGCGGAGCTATGGCTACACCTTC
J gene: TRBJ1-1; clone size: once; D gene: TRBD1; V gene: TRBV7-2; CDR3 protein: CASSSGGAGGYTEAFF; CDR3 DNA: TGTGCCAGCAGCTCGGGAGGGGCAGGGGGATACACTGAAGCTTTCTTT
J gene: TRBJ1-2; clone size: NA; D gene: TRBD1; V gene: TRBV7-9; CDR3 protein: CASSRRDRERGYTF; CDR3 DNA: TGTGCCAGCAGCCGAAGGGACAGGGAAAGGGGCTACACCTTC
J gene: TRBJ2-5; clone size: few; D gene: NA; V gene: TRBV20-1; CDR3 protein: CSPNEDLKETQYF; CDR3 DNA: TGCAGTCCGAACGAGGACCTAAAAGAGACCCAGTACTTC
J gene: TRBJ2-7; clone size: many; D gene: NA; V gene: TRBV29-1; CDR3 protein: CSVEASAGTYEQYF; CDR3 DNA: TGCAGCGTTGAAGCAAGTGCAGGGACCTACGAGCAGTACTTC
J gene: TRBJ1-1; clone size: once; D gene: NA; V gene: TRBV11-1; CDR3 protein: CASRHMNTEAFF; CDR3 DNA: TGTGCCAGCAGACATATGAACACTGAAGCTTTCTTT
J gene: TRBJ2-5; clone size: few; D gene: NA; V gene: TRBV7-2; CDR3 protein: CASSSPETGQETQYF; CDR3 DNA: TGTGCCAGCAGCTCGCCCGAGACAGGTCAAGAGACCCAGTACTTC
J gene: TRBJ1-5; clone size: NA; D gene: NA; V gene: TRBV2; CDR3 protein: CASSKGNQPQHF; CDR3 DNA: TGTGCCAGCAGCAAGGGGAATCAGCCCCAGCATTTT
J gene: TRBJ2-7; clone size: few; D gene: NA; V gene: TRBV20-1; CDR3 protein: CSARADSTYEQYF; CDR3 DNA: TGCAGTGCTAGAGCGGACAGTACCTACGAGCAGTACTTC
J gene: TRBJ2-5; clone size: NA; D gene: NA; V gene: TRBV4-1; CDR3 protein: CASSQEGPQETQYF; CDR3 DNA: TGCGCCAGCAGCCAAGAGGGTCCCCAAGAGACCCAGTACTTC
J gene: TRBJ2-7; clone size: few; D gene: TRBD1; V gene: TRBV29-1; CDR3 protein: CSVGGQHPYEQYF; CDR3 DNA: TGCAGCGTTGGGGGACAGCACCCCTACGAGCAGTACTTC
J gene: TRBJ1-4; clone size: few; D gene: NA; V gene: TRBV19; CDR3 protein: CASSIDPRHPTNEKLFF; CDR3 DNA: TGTGCCAGTAGTATAGATCCCCGACATCCAACTAATGAAAAACTGTTTTTT
J gene: TRBJ1-2; clone size: few; D gene: NA; V gene: TRBV11-2; CDR3 protein: CASSFLGANYGYTF; CDR3 DNA: TGTGCCAGCAGCTTTTTAGGGGCTAACTATGGCTACACCTTC
J gene: TRBJ1-1; clone size: NA; D gene: TRBD1; V gene: TRBV20-1; CDR3 protein: CSAAEGTGGTEAFF; CDR3 DNA: TGCAGTGCAGCGGAGGGGACAGGGGGCACTGAAGCTTTCTTT
J gene: TRBJ1-2; clone size: few; D gene: NA; V gene: TRBV10-1; CDR3 protein: CASTLGGEDYGYTF; CDR3 DNA: TGCGCCAGCACTTTAGGGGGGGAAGACTATGGCTACACCTTC
J gene: TRBJ1-2; clone size: NA; D gene: NA; V gene: TRBV12-3/TRBV12-4; CDR3 protein: CAGSFGQNYGYTF; CDR3 DNA: TGTGCCGGCAGTTTCGGACAAAACTATGGCTACACCTTC
J gene: TRBJ1-5; clone size: many; D gene: NA; V gene: TRBV6-1; CDR3 protein: CASTPSEGAQHF; CDR3 DNA: TGTGCCAGCACCCCTTCGGAAGGGGCCCAGCATTTT
J gene: TRBJ1-4; clone size: NA; D gene: NA; V gene: TRBV5-4; CDR3 protein: CASSESSDEKLFF; CDR3 DNA: TGTGCCAGCAGCGAGAGTTCTGATGAAAAACTGTTTTTT
J gene: TRBJ2-7; clone size: few; D gene: NA; V gene: TRBV5-1; CDR3 protein: CASSPGDTSSSYEQYF; CDR3 DNA: TGCGCCAGCAGCCCAGGGGATACGAGTAGCTCCTACGAGCAGTACTTC
J gene: TRBJ2-7; clone size: NA; D gene: NA; V gene: TRBV10-3; CDR3 protein: CAISEYEQYF; CDR3 DNA: TGTGCCATCAGTGAGTACGAGCAGTACTTC
J gene: TRBJ2-2; clone size: once; D gene: TRBD1; V gene: TRBV2; CDR3 protein: CASSEAGRGQKRTGELFF; CDR3 DNA: TGTGCCAGCAGTGAAGCGGGCAGGGGGCAGAAACGGACCGGGGAGCTGTTTTTT
J gene: TRBJ1-1; clone size: NA; D gene: NA; V gene: TRBV30; CDR3 protein: CAWQETVNTEAFF; CDR3 DNA: TGTGCCTGGCAGGAAACGGTGAACACTGAAGCTTTCTTT
J gene: TRBJ2-7; clone size: NA; D gene: TRBD2; V gene: TRBV7-9; CDR3 protein: CASSPHPLAGVPYEQYF; CDR3 DNA: TGTGCCAGCTCACCCCACCCCCTAGCGGGAGTACCCTACGAGCAGTACTTC
J gene: TRBJ2-7; clone size: NA; D gene: TRBD2; V gene: TRBV5-4; CDR3 protein: CASSLGAGGQYEQYF; CDR3 DNA: TGTGCCAGCAGCTTGGGGGCGGGAGGGCAATACGAGCAGTACTTC
J gene: TRBJ1-4; clone size: NA; D gene: NA; V gene: TRBV4-1; CDR3 protein: CASSPDWGQENEKLFF; CDR3 DNA: TGCGCCAGCAGCCCAGACTGGGGTCAGGAGAATGAAAAACTGTTTTTT
J gene: TRBJ1-2; clone size: NA; D gene: NA; V gene: TRBV5-1; CDR3 protein: CASSLGASGYTF; CDR3 DNA: TGCGCCAGCAGCTTGGGCGCGAGTGGCTACACCTTC
J gene: TRBJ2-6; clone size: few; D gene: TRBD2; V gene: TRBV7-9; CDR3 protein: CASSLGGGPSGANVLTF; CDR3 DNA: TGTGCCAGCAGCTTAGGGGGAGGGCCCTCTGGGGCCAACGTCCTGACTTTC
J gene: TRBJ2-7; clone size: many; D gene: NA; V gene: TRBV29-1; CDR3 protein: CSVAGASYEQYF; CDR3 DNA: TGCAGCGTTGCAGGGGCCTCCTACGAGCAGTACTTC
J gene: TRBJ2-7; clone size: few; D gene: TRBD1; V gene: TRBV3-1; CDR3 protein: CASSAGTGLRDEQYF; CDR3 DNA: TGTGCCAGCAGCGCTGGGACAGGGCTTAGGGACGAGCAGTACTTC
J gene: TRBJ1-2; clone size: NA; D gene: NA; V gene: TRBV7-9; CDR3 protein: CASSPKQGRYGYTF; CDR3 DNA: TGTGCCAGCAGCCCAAAACAGGGTCGCTATGGCTACACCTTC
J gene: TRBJ2-7; clone size: once; D gene: NA; V gene: TRBV13; CDR3 protein: CASSRQVEAYEQYF; CDR3 DNA: TGTGCCAGCAGCCGACAGGTAGAGGCCTACGAGCAGTACTTC
J gene: TRBJ2-5; clone size: NA; D gene: NA; V gene: TRBV9; CDR3 protein: CASSVGIWPQETQYF; CDR3 DNA: TGTGCCAGCAGCGTAGGCATCTGGCCCCAAGAGACCCAGTACTTC
J gene: TRBJ2-7; clone size: NA; D gene: TRBD1; V gene: TRBV12-3/TRBV12-4; CDR3 protein: CASSPDRVDEQYF; CDR3 DNA: TGTGCCAGCAGTCCGGACAGGGTCGACGAGCAGTACTTC
J gene: TRBJ2-7; clone size: NA; D gene: TRBD2; V gene: TRBV29-1; CDR3 protein: CSVQGGRGAYEQYF; CDR3 DNA: TGCAGCGTTCAAGGAGGGAGGGGAGCCTACGAGCAGTACTTC